The rows below give T cell receptor beta chains drawn from one sample of a study of blood T cell repertoires in COVID-19. TCRdb's copy holds only in-frame clones and misses some; the assay was immunoSEQ multiplex PCR. The sample yields over 45,000 clones, around 89% seen once. The source material was peripheral blood. The receptors originated from a woman aged 55-69 years with active COVID-19. Each CDR3 is given without its conserved first and last residue. The order of the fields is CDR3 length, clone size, V gene, J gene, CDR3 protein. Clone size appears in some rows only: once, few, many, or a class for an expanded clone.

>14|.|TRBV11-2|TRBJ2-1
ASSLDQTLSYNEQF
>14|.|TRBV19|TRBJ1-5
ASRGYGEYYNQPQH
>13|.|TRBV7-6|TRBJ2-3
ASSFGLGGTDTQY
>12|.|TRBV7-3|TRBJ1-3
ASSSQGSGNTIY
>11|.|TRBV19|TRBJ2-5
ASSIEVWQTQY
>13|.|TRBV29-1|TRBJ2-7
SVQWGDRDSYEQY
>12|.|TRBV19|TRBJ1-5
AGGWTGNDQPQH
>12|.|TRBV7-8|TRBJ2-7
ASSHPGTLIEQY
>13|.|TRBV5-4|TRBJ2-2
ASSQGALNTGELF
>8|.|TRBV12-3/TRBV12-4|TRBJ1-1
ASSRIEAF
>12|once|TRBV4-2|TRBJ2-5
ASSQVASEETQY
>14|.|TRBV6-6|TRBJ1-6
ASSTTGVDYNSPLH
>12|.|TRBV11-2|TRBJ2-7
ASSSQGRPYEQY
>13|.|TRBV29-1|TRBJ2-1
SVSPGGSSYNEQF
>13|few|TRBV7-8|TRBJ1-6
ASSFGQGRNSPLH
>11|.|TRBV12-3/TRBV12-4|TRBJ2-7
ASSFGQTYEQY
>12|.|TRBV11-3|TRBJ2-7
ASSSGTSSYEQY
>12|.|TRBV9|TRBJ2-5
ASTLGLNQETQY
>13|.|TRBV6-2/TRBV6-3|TRBJ1-1
ASSHGQGMNTEAF
>13|.|TRBV9|TRBJ2-7
ASSVGQGTSYEQY
>14|.|TRBV9|TRBJ2-7
ASSPGLAGALYEQY
>14|.|TRBV3-1/TRBV3-2|TRBJ2-7
ASSQAYLSHFHEQY
>13|.|TRBV9|TRBJ2-7
ASSPQNLGSYEQY
>13|once|TRBV6-5|TRBJ2-3
ASRRDRGYTDTQY
>10|.|TRBV11-2|TRBJ2-5
ASSSGSETQY
>11|.|TRBV30|TRBJ1-2
AWRQGSNYGYT
>13|.|TRBV19|TRBJ1-5
ASSSPDSLNQPQH
>12|once|TRBV5-8|TRBJ1-2
ASSSRQGNYGYT
>14|once|TRBV4-1|TRBJ2-2
ASSLQTGSATGELF
>14|.|TRBV5-1|TRBJ2-7
ASSLVSGTGGYEQY
>14|once|TRBV3-1/TRBV3-2|TRBJ2-3
ASSQDPGFVTDTQY
>14|.|TRBV6-6|TRBJ1-3
ASSYWARYSGNTIY
>16|.|TRBV7-9|TRBJ2-3
ASSPQARTSGRTDTQY
>15|once|TRBV4-2|TRBJ2-4
ASSQESLAVAKNIQY
>13|.|TRBV9|TRBJ2-5
ASSVIGTGQETQY
>11|.|TRBV28|TRBJ1-4
ASISGTNEKLF
>14|.|TRBV11-2|TRBJ1-2
ASSLDSSSRYYGYT
>15|once|TRBV7-9|TRBJ2-5
ASGLGVGGVGQETQY
>10|.|TRBV3-1/TRBV3-2|TRBJ2-1
ASGQGAHEQF
>12|.|TRBV19|TRBJ2-2
ASMDSNLSGELF
>13|.|TRBV5-1|TRBJ2-7
ASSLDPGGYYEQY